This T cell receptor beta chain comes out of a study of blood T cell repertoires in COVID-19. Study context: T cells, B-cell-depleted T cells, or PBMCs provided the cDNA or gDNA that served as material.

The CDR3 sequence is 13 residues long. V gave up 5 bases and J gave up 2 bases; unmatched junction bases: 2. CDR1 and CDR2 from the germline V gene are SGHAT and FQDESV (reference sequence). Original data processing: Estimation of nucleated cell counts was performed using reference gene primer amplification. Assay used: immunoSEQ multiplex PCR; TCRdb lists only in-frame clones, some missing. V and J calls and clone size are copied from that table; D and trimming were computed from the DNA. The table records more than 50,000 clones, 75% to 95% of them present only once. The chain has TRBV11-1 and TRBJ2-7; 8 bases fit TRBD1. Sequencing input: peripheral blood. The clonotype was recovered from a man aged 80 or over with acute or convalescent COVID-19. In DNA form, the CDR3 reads TGTGCCAGCAGCCGGGGACAGGCCTACGAGCAGTACTTC. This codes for CASSRGQAYEQYF.